These T cell receptor beta chains were read from a single sample in a study of blood T cell repertoires in COVID-19. Profiled with immunoSEQ multiplex PCR; TCRdb holds only in-frame clones, not every one. Of 100,000 to 150,000 clones in the sample, around 83% were seen once. Sequencing used peripheral blood. These receptors were taken from a woman between 45 and 65 years old with acute or convalescent COVID-19. CDR3s include the opening cysteine and the closing phenylalanine or tryptophan. A D gene is named only where the DNA matches it firmly. Clone size is given for some rows only: seen once, a few or many times, or a class if the clone is expanded.

TRBJ1-1	TRBD1	TRBV30	NA	CAYTGQGNTEAFF	TGTGCCTATACAGGACAGGGGAACACTGAAGCTTTCTTT
TRBJ1-5	NA	TRBV4-2	NA	CASSQDGQGNQPQHF	TGTGCCAGCAGCCAAGATGGGCAGGGTAATCAGCCCCAGCATTTT
TRBJ1-6	NA	TRBV5-6	NA	CASSLGTRLLHF	TGTGCCAGCAGCTTGGGGACTCGTCTCCTCCACTTT
TRBJ1-2	TRBD1	TRBV27	NA	CASSLGTGGGYTF	TGTGCCAGCAGTTTAGGGACAGGGGGCGGCTACACCTTC
TRBJ2-3	NA	TRBV6-5	NA	CASNFQGTDTQYF	TGTGCCAGCAATTTCCAGGGAACAGATACGCAGTATTTT
TRBJ2-3	TRBD2	TRBV10-3	few	CAISEGTSGGSSDTQYF	TGTGCCATCAGTGAGGGGACTAGCGGGGGGAGTTCAGATACGCAGTATTTT
TRBJ2-5	NA	TRBV6-1	NA	CASSEMPRKEETQYF	TGTGCCAGCAGTGAAATGCCCAGAAAGGAGGAGACCCAGTACTTC
TRBJ2-7	NA	TRBV6-5	NA	CASSYSAGSYEQYF	TGTGCCAGCAGTTACTCGGCAGGTTCTTACGAGCAGTACTTC
TRBJ1-1	NA	TRBV6-6	NA	CASSYGQGYTEAFF	TGTGCCAGCAGTTACGGGCAGGGGTACACTGAAGCTTTCTTT
TRBJ2-3	TRBD1	TRBV7-6	NA	CASSLDSDRDDTQYF	TGTGCCAGCAGCTTAGATTCGGACAGGGATGATACGCAGTATTTT
TRBJ1-1	TRBD1	TRBV5-1	NA	CASSQGQGQTEAFF	TGCGCCAGCAGCCAGGGACAGGGGCAAACTGAAGCTTTCTTT
TRBJ2-7	TRBD2	TRBV10-3	NA	CAISEGTSFDEQYF	TGTGCCATCAGTGAAGGGACTAGTTTCGACGAGCAGTACTTC
TRBJ1-1	NA	TRBV5-1	NA	CASSFRVDTEAFF	TGCGCCAGCAGCTTTCGGGTGGACACTGAAGCTTTCTTT
TRBJ2-3	NA	TRBV12-3/TRBV12-4	NA	CASGESAPDTQYF	TGTGCCAGCGGGGAGTCGGCCCCAGATACGCAGTATTTT
TRBJ1-2	TRBD1	TRBV30	NA	CAWEGTGFNYGYTF	TGTGCCTGGGAAGGGACAGGGTTTAACTATGGCTACACCTTC
TRBJ2-7	NA	TRBV7-2	once	CASSLGDSGGREQYF	TGTGCCAGCAGCTTAGGGGACAGCGGGGGTAGGGAGCAGTACTTC
TRBJ1-1	NA	TRBV19	once	CASGESYEAFF	TGTGCCAGCGGGGAATCATATGAAGCTTTCTTT
TRBJ1-1	NA	TRBV27	once	CAITKAPMNTEAFF	TGTGCCATTACCAAAGCTCCCATGAACACTGAAGCTTTCTTT
TRBJ2-7	NA	TRBV6-2/TRBV6-3	NA	CASSYSWQGASEQYF	TGTGCCAGCAGTTACTCGTGGCAGGGTGCATCCGAGCAGTACTTC
TRBJ2-2	TRBD1	TRBV5-5	once	CASSFRSGQGIANTGELFF	TGTGCCAGCAGCTTCCGGTCGGGACAGGGTATCGCGAACACCGGGGAGCTGTTTTTT
TRBJ2-7	NA	TRBV5-1	NA	CASSLSYSSYEQYF	TGCGCCAGCAGCTTGTCGTACAGCTCCTACGAGCAGTACTTC
TRBJ1-5	NA	TRBV30	NA	CAWSSNSNQPQHF	TGTGCCTGGAGTTCAAATAGCAATCAGCCCCAGCATTTT
TRBJ2-1	NA	TRBV29-1	few	CSVARGNEQFF	TGCAGCGTTGCCAGGGGAAATGAGCAGTTCTTC
TRBJ1-5	TRBD1	TRBV28	once	CASTGTVINQPQHF	TGTGCCAGCACCGGGACAGTTATCAATCAGCCCCAGCATTTT
TRBJ2-2	TRBD1	TRBV13	NA	CASSSFDRGENTGELFF	TGTGCCAGCAGCTCCTTTGACAGGGGAGAAAACACCGGGGAGCTGTTTTTT
TRBJ1-2	TRBD1	TRBV19	NA	CASSDRGRTLYGYTF	TGTGCCAGTAGCGACAGGGGGAGAACACTCTATGGCTACACCTTC
TRBJ1-2	TRBD1	TRBV10-3	NA	CAISGRGRDYGYTF	TGTGCCATCAGTGGCAGGGGGCGCGACTATGGCTACACCTTC
TRBJ1-2	TRBD1	TRBV6-5	few	CASSQVPGQSASYAF	TGTGCCAGCAGTCAGGTCCCGGGACAGTCGGCTTCCTACGCCTTC
TRBJ1-2	NA	TRBV6-1	NA	CASSETQEWYYGYTF	TGTGCCAGCAGTGAAACCCAGGAATGGTACTATGGCTACACCTTC
TRBJ1-4	NA	TRBV30	NA	CAWSVRGIVNEKLFF	TGTGCCTGGAGTGTAAGGGGAATAGTTAATGAAAAACTGTTTTTT
TRBJ1-2	TRBD1	TRBV4-1	NA	CASSQEQQGRNYGYTF	TGCGCCAGCAGCCAAGAACAACAGGGGCGTAACTATGGCTACACCTTC
TRBJ2-1	NA	TRBV12-3/TRBV12-4	NA	CASSPAREQFF	TGTGCCAGCAGTCCTGCTCGGGAGCAGTTCTTC
TRBJ1-2	NA	TRBV19	NA	CASSIVNPSQRGGLYGYTF	TGTGCCAGTAGTATAGTTAACCCATCTCAAAGGGGTGGTCTCTATGGCTACACCTTC
TRBJ1-3	TRBD1	TRBV27	NA	CASSFGKPGQGSNTIYF	TGTGCCAGCAGTTTCGGCAAACCGGGACAGGGCTCAAACACCATATATTTT
TRBJ1-4	NA	TRBV10-3	NA	CAISGGATNEKLFF	TGTGCCATCAGTGGGGGGGCAACTAATGAAAAACTGTTTTTT
TRBJ2-1	TRBD1	TRBV7-8	NA	CASSLGSGRDSEFF	TGTGCCAGCAGCTTAGGATCGGGCCGGGACAGTGAGTTCTTC
TRBJ1-2	NA	TRBV19	NA	CASSPAGYGYTF	TGTGCCAGTTCCCCTGCCGGCTATGGCTACACCTTC
TRBJ1-5	NA	TRBV12-3/TRBV12-4	NA	CASSQDRSQPQHF	TGTGCCAGCAGTCAGGACAGATCGCAGCCCCAGCATTTT
TRBJ2-3	NA	TRBV5-4	NA	CASSLVVGRNTDTQYF	TGTGCCAGCAGCTTGGTGGTGGGGAGAAACACAGATACGCAGTATTTT